Sequencing of this TCR beta chain was carried out in a study of OX40 agonist ivuxolimab in advanced cancers. Study-level information: Patients were treated with intravenous ivuxolimab, dosed at 0.01 to 10 mg/kg and infused every 2 weeks. Hepatocellular carcinoma, melanoma, renal cell or head and neck cancer affected the dose-escalation patients.

Regarding this clone: What it binds is unknown.

The data were produced by immunoSEQ multiplex PCR, yet TCRdb's version contains in-frame clones alone and is incomplete. In the table there are 45,000 to 75,000 clones, roughly 80% of which are singletons. Findings and limits, study-wide: The investigators did not determine what antigen specificity the expanded peripheral T cells had.

With baseline, cycle 4 day 1, and cycle 7 day 1 as timepoints, blood was sampled. V lost 4 bases, J lost 1 base, and 11 bases lay in between. The V gene's germline CDR1 is SGDLS and CDR2 YYNGEE. The CDR3 has 14 residues. This clonotype was sampled from an adult with an advanced solid tumor such as melanoma, head and neck, liver or kidney cancer. The specimen comprised CD4+ or CD8+ T cells sorted from blood, sampled in a trial of the OX40 agonist ivuxolimab. V usage is TRBV9 and J usage is TRBJ2-5, with D perhaps matching TRBD2 (5 bases). CDR3: CASSPIGSQETQYF. In DNA, the CDR3 is TGTGCCAGCAGCCCTATAGGGAGCCAAGAGACCCAGTACTTC. Drawing the rest from reference TRBV9 and TRBJ2-5, the complete variable domain is DSGVTQTPKHLITATGQRVTLRCSPRSGDLSVYWYQQSLDQGLQFLIQYYNGEERAKGNILERFSAQQFPDLHSELNLSSLELGDSALYFCASSPIGSQETQYFGPGTRLLVL.